These 8 T cell receptor beta chains were sequenced from one sample in a study of T-cell reconstitution after alpha-beta-depleted transplantation in children (dated by TCRdb to the mid-2010s). This sample's treatment or condition label indicates: allogeneic hematopoietic cell transplantation with graft depleted of TCRalphabeta T cells and CD19 B cells. The library was generated by PCR. Sequenced on an Illumina HiSeq 2500. TCR libraries were prepared with molecular barcoding, using unique molecular identifiers to normalize TCRbeta repertoire quantification. The public reads were reanalyzed by TCRdb: fastp trimming at Q25, MiXCR alignment, in-frame beta chains only. Under each unique CDR3 protein, matching rows form one entry showing the most common genes and DNA. The sample profile shows hundreds of thousands of distinct CDR3 sequences; roughly 8.2% of them were found once. The ten largest clones represent 6% to 7% of the sample.

The specimen comprised PBMCs, mostly from graft donor cells, sampled 180 days after TCRalphabeta/CD19-depleted stem cell transplant. The receptors shown here come from a male patient under 18 who had a stem cell transplant for acute lymphoblastic leukemia, so the T cells may come from the graft donor.

For this clonotype: One base away lies a much larger clone, so this may be a sequencing read error. The chain has TRBV5-1 and TRBJ2-7; D remains unclear. The CDR3 consists of 14 residues. Trimming left V 0 bases short and J 3 bases short, with 10 bases between. The germline V gene has CDR1 SGHRS and CDR2 YFSETQ. CDR3 in DNA: TGCGCCAGCAGCTTGGCCGTTGTGGACTACGAGCAGTACTTC. Protein product: CASSLAVVDYEQYF.

At least ten counts were recorded for this clonotype. The chain couples TRBV28 to TRBJ1-2, with 7 nucleotides matching TRBD1. V shed 2 bases and J 2 bases; nucleotides not matched to a gene: 2. Germline-derived CDR1 and CDR2 are MDHEN and SYDVKM. The length of the CDR3 is 14 residues. CDR3 sequence (DNA): TGTGCCAGCAGTTTAGAGGGGGCAAACTATGGCTACACCTTC. Its translation is CASSLEGANYGYTF.

This clonotype was seen at least ten times. This chain connects TRBV6-5 to TRBJ2-2, with 9 nucleotides matching TRBD1. In germline, CDR1 is MNHEY, CDR2 SVGAGI. V lost 0 bases and J lost 15; bases outside the gene matches: 5. The CDR3 is 13 residues long. CDR3 amino acids: CASSYSGTGTVFF. The CDR3 DNA is TGTGCCAGCAGTTACTCAGGGACAGGGACGGTGTTTTTT.

This clonotype was recorded many times. The J gene is TRBJ2-5, the V gene TRBV12-3 or TRBV12-4, with TRBD1 identical over 7 bases. V lost 7 bases to trimming and J lost 4 bases; unmatched junction nucleotides: 15. This CDR3 is built from 16 residues. CDR3: CASTYPRQGGGETQYF. DNA of the CDR3: TGTGCCAGCACTTACCCCCGACAGGGTGGTGGAGAGACCCAGTACTTC.

The genes are TRBV12-3 or TRBV12-4 and TRBJ2-1; possible D gene TRBD2, 7 bases. CDR3 size: 13 residues. V was trimmed by 3 bases and J by 10 bases, leaving 13 bases between them. This chain's CDR3 is CASSLLGGGEQFF. CDR3 bases: TGTGCCAGCAGTTTGCTAGGGGGGGGCGAGCAGTTCTTC.

This clonotype was seen ten or more times. The chain employs TRBV9 and TRBJ2-1; D gene unclear. V lost 0 bases to trimming and J lost 4 bases, with 17 bases between them. Germline loops: CDR1 SGDLS, CDR2 YYNGEE. This CDR3 spans 17 amino acids. CDR3 sequence: CASSVVPNPMGYNEQFF. CDR3 coding DNA: TGTGCCAGCAGCGTAGTTCCGAACCCAATGGGGTACAATGAGCAGTTCTTC.

This clonotype was recorded at least ten times. This chain connects TRBV4-3 to TRBJ2-3, with D tentatively TRBD2 (6 bases). Germline V gives CDR1 LGHNA, CDR2 YSLEER. The CDR3 has 16 residues. Trimming removed 3 bases at V and 7 bases at J, with 20 bases between. The CDR3 here is CASSQGTGTPPHTQYF. CDR3 DNA: TGCGCCAGCAGCCAGGGGACCGGGACTCCCCCACATACGCAGTATTTT.

Many counts were recorded for this clonotype. The chain couples TRBV4-1 to TRBJ2-2; no definite D call. CDR3 length: 17 amino acids. CDR1 and CDR2 (germline): MGHRA, YSYEKL. V was clipped by 0 bases and J by 6 bases, with 17 bases between them. The CDR3 spells CASSQDERMGRAGELFF. CDR3 sequence (DNA): TGCGCCAGCAGCCAAGATGAGAGGATGGGAAGAGCCGGGGAGCTGTTTTTT.